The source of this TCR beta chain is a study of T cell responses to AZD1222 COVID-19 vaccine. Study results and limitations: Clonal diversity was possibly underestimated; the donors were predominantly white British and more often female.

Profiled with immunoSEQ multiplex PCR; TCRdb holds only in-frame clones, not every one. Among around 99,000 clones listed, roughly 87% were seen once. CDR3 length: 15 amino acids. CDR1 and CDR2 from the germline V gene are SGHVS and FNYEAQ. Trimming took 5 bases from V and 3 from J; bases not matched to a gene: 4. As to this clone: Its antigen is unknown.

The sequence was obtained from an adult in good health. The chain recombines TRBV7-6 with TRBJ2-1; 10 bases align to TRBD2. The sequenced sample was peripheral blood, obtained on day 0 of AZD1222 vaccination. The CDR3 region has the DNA TGTGCCAGCAGCCAAAGCGGGAGGGGCTACAATGAGCAGTTCTTC. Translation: CASSQSGRGYNEQFF.